Below, 24 T cell receptor beta chains from the same sample are listed, as sequenced in a study of radiation and T cells in renal cell carcinoma. Time point denoted: blood 2 weeks post-SBRT. Treatment meaning: 15 Gy SBRT to primary tumor, nephrectomy 4 weeks later. Sequencing used immunoSEQ multiplex PCR; TCRdb keeps in-frame clones, though not all of them. Of roughly 120,000 clones detected, approximately 78% appear once; the ten largest clones hold 1.9%. The sample in question was blood, obtained from a patient whose treatment included radiotherapy and nephrectomy. These TCRs come from a woman aged 60-75 years with renal cell carcinoma.

The rearrangement joins TRBV28 to TRBJ2-1; D possibly uses TRBD1 or TRBD2 (5 bases each). V lost 4 bases and J lost 15, with 13 bases in between. CDR1 is MDHEN and CDR2 is SYDVKM in the germline V gene. The CDR3 runs 11 residues. This CDR3 is CASSSGAGRFF. The CDR3 DNA reads as TGTGCCAGCAGTTCCGGGGCCGGCCGGTTCTTC.

This clone was counted only a few times. A much larger clonotype is one base distant, so this may be a read error. V and J are TRBV5-4 and TRBJ1-1; no firm D call. The germline gives CDR1 SGHNT, CDR2 YYREEE (reference sequence). Trimming left V 1 base short and J 0 bases short, with 4 bases between. This CDR3 contains 13 residues. The CDR3 loop reads CASSLTVNTEAFF. As DNA, the CDR3 is TGTGCCAGCAGCTTGACAGTGAACACTGAAGCTTTCTTT.

The chain joins TRBV29-1 to TRBJ1-1; D call uncertain. Germline-derived CDR1 and CDR2 are SQVTM and ANQGSEA. CDR3 size: 12 residues. The V end was cut by 4 bases, the J end by 1 base, with 7 bases between. In DNA, the CDR3 is TGCAGCGTTGTCAGGACGAACACTGAAGCTTTCTTT. As protein: CSVVRTNTEAFF. Based on the CDR3 plus reference TRBV29-1 and TRBJ1-1, the full variable domain is SAVISQKPSRDICQRGTSLTIQCQVDSQVTMMFWYRQQPGQSLTLIATANQGSEATYESGFVIDKFPISRPNLTFSTLTVSNMSPEDSSIYLCSVVRTNTEAFFGQGTRLTVV.

V and J are TRBV5-8 and TRBJ1-6; 11 nucleotides agree with TRBD1. Trimming removed 1 base from V and 9 bases from J; junction bases left unmatched: 6. CDR1 is SGHTS and CDR2 is YDEGEE in the germline V gene. This CDR3 has 16 residues. CDR3 amino acids: CASSLTGQGASSPLHF. Written as DNA, the CDR3 is TGTGCCAGCAGCTTGACCGGACAGGGGGCTAGTTCACCCCTCCACTTT.

The chain joins TRBV6-6 to TRBJ1-1, with TRBD1 matching over 7 bases. The CDR3 has 16 residues. The germline V gene has CDR1 MNHNY and CDR2 SVGAGI (reference sequence). Germline trimming cut 0 bases from V and 6 bases from J; bases unmatched to any gene: 10. CDR3 amino acids: CASSYSRRDREAEAFF. The CDR3 region has the DNA TGTGCCAGCAGTTACTCGCGCCGGGACAGAGAGGCTGAAGCTTTCTTT.

For this clone: A read error may produce the germline difference seen at one junction end. J is TRBJ2-7 and V is TRBV28; TRBD2 is a possible D gene (6 bases). The CDR3 is made up of 14 amino acids. Looked up from germline, CDR1 is MDHEN and CDR2 is SYDVKM. The CDR3 region is CASSFPGEIYERYF. The DNA for the CDR3 is TGTGCCAGCAGTTTCCCGGGAGAAATTTACGAGCGGTACTTC.

The chain couples TRBV20-1 to TRBJ1-1; D not certain. Trimming cost V 4 bases and J 4 bases, with 7 bases left between them. Germline V CDR1 and CDR2: DFQATT, SNEGSKA (reference sequence). The CDR3 spans 11 residues. The CDR3 protein is CSAKKSTEAFF. CDR3 sequence (DNA): TGCAGTGCTAAAAAGAGCACTGAAGCTTTCTTT.

V is TRBV28 and J is TRBJ2-7; D not certain. Trimming took off 2 bases at V and 2 bases at J, with 13 bases between the two ends. Germline V gene lookup returns CDR1 MDHEN and CDR2 SYDVKM. The CDR3 is 15 residues long. The CDR3 loop reads CASSLTGGTPYEQYF. The CDR3 bases are TGTGCCAGCAGTTTAACTGGTGGCACCCCCTACGAGCAGTACTTC.

The chain recombines TRBV5-5 with TRBJ1-5; 7 nucleotides align to TRBD1. V trimming: 4 bases; J trimming: 6 bases; junction bases outside the gene matches: 10. CDR1 and CDR2 (germline): SGHKS, YYEKEE (reference sequence). The length of the CDR3 is 15 residues. Written as DNA, the CDR3 is TGTGCCAGCAGCCGTGGGACAGCGACTCCTCAGCCCCAGCATTTT. Its translation is CASSRGTATPQPQHF.

The V gene is TRBV7-9, the J gene TRBJ1-2; no clear D gene. There are 17 residues in the CDR3. Trimming took 1 base from V and 0 from J, leaving 15 bases between them. CDR1 is SEHNR and CDR2 is FQNEAQ in the germline V gene (reference sequence). CDR3 in DNA: TGTGCCAGCAGCTTAGAGGGCTTCGGAATGACTAACTATGGCTACACCTTC. Translation: CASSLEGFGMTNYGYTF.

This chain links TRBV6-1 with TRBJ2-5; a weak D match, TRBD1 (5 bases). Trimming removed 8 bases at V and 6 bases at J, with 13 bases between. CDR3 length: 12 amino acids. CDR1 is MNHNS, CDR2 SASEGT, per germline. CDR3 protein: CASQGIEKTQYF. The CDR3 bases are TGTGCCAGCCAGGGCATCGAGAAGACCCAGTACTTC.

The chain combines TRBV6-6 with TRBJ2-5; 10 positions agree with TRBD2. Germline loops: CDR1 MNHNY, CDR2 SVGAGI (reference sequence). This CDR3 contains 16 residues. The trim removed 6 bases at V and 3 bases at J, leaving 10 bases unmatched. The CDR3 reads CASRNSAGGKKETQYF. DNA for the CDR3: TGTGCCAGCAGGAATTCAGCGGGAGGGAAAAAAGAGACCCAGTACTTC.

The chain combines TRBV2 with TRBJ1-5, with 9 nucleotides matching TRBD1. This CDR3 region has 15 residues. Germline trimming cut 5 bases from V and 4 bases from J; bases unmatched to any gene: 6. CDR1 is SNHLY, CDR2 FYNNEI, per germline. DNA for the CDR3: TGTGCCAGCAGTTTTGACAGGGGGACTAATCAGCCCCAGCATTTT. Residues: CASSFDRGTNQPQHF.

The chain joins TRBV5-6 to TRBJ2-5, with no clear D. Between the trimmed V and J ends, which lost 0 bases and 4 bases, there was a span of 10 bases. CDR1 is SGHDT and CDR2 is YYEEEE in the germline V gene. The length of the CDR3 is 14 residues. CDR3 nucleotides: TGTGCCAGCAGCTTGGGTACGGTCTCAGAGACCCAGTACTTC. This gives the protein CASSLGTVSETQYF.

The chain uses TRBV11-2 and TRBJ1-1, with D possibly matching TRBD1 (6 bases). V lost 6 bases to trimming and J lost 1 base, with 21 bases between them. The CDR3 has 17 residues. Germline V CDR1 and CDR2: SGHAT, FQNNGV. DNA for the CDR3: TGTGCCAGCAGTTCAGGAAGGGGGGCAGGCTCGAACACTGAAGCTTTCTTT. Amino acids: CASSSGRGAGSNTEAFF.

The CDR3 protein is CASSPGTGKENTEAFF. CDR3 DNA: TGTGCCAGCAGTCCCGGGACAGGGAAGGAGAACACTGAAGCTTTCTTT. The chain employs TRBV27 and TRBJ1-1, with 9 bases that match TRBD1. The CDR3 spans 16 residues. V lost 5 bases and J lost 1; bases outside the gene matches: 8. In germline, CDR1 is MNHEY, CDR2 SMNVEV (reference sequence).

The chain recombines TRBV7-3 with TRBJ2-2; 7 bases are shared with TRBD1. Germline loops: CDR1 SGHTA, CDR2 FQGTGA. This CDR3 is built from 17 residues. Trimming took 5 bases from V and 4 from J; bases not matched to a gene: 13. CDR3 sequence (DNA): TGTGCCAGCAGCGCAACGACAGGGCAGTCCGGCACCGGGGAGCTGTTTTTT. Translation gives CASSATTGQSGTGELFF.

This rearrangement joins TRBV6-5 to TRBJ1-3; 10 positions match TRBD1. This CDR3 contains 16 residues. Germline assignment: CDR1 MNHEY and CDR2 SVGAGI. The J segment lost 4 bases and the V segment lost 0 bases, leaving 3 bases of the junction unmatched. The CDR3 DNA is TGTGCCAGCAGTTACTCCGGGACAGGGGCCGGAAACACCATATATTTT. This translates into CASSYSGTGAGNTIYF.

This clone showed up just once. The rearrangement joins TRBV5-1 to TRBJ1-2, with 10 positions matching TRBD1. The CDR3 extends over 15 amino acids. Germline V gene data show CDR1 as SGHRS and CDR2 as YFSETQ. The J segment lost 6 bases and the V segment lost 2 bases, leaving 7 bases of the junction unmatched. CDR3 amino acids: CASSLDRGRGDGYTF. CDR3 coding DNA: TGCGCCAGCAGCTTAGACAGGGGGCGCGGGGATGGCTACACCTTC.

The chain recombines TRBV7-2 with TRBJ1-1; D remains ambiguous. Germline V lookup: CDR1 SGHTA, CDR2 FQGNSA. The ends were cut back, 1 base at V and 2 bases at J, with 8 bases in the middle. The CDR3 loop spans 14 amino acids. CDR3 DNA sequence: TGTGCCAGCAGCTTAGGTACAGTAAACACTGAAGCTTTCTTT. As protein: CASSLGTVNTEAFF.

This clone counts as medium-sized. The J gene is TRBJ1-1, the V gene TRBV19; D gene unclear. This CDR3 is built from 11 residues. The ends were cut back, 5 bases at V and 1 base at J, with 2 bases in the middle. Germline V gene data show CDR1 as LNHDA and CDR2 as SQIVND (reference sequence). DNA of the CDR3: TGTGCCAGTAGTCAGAACACTGAAGCTTTCTTT. It specifies CASSQNTEAFF. The complete variable domain, with remaining parts taken from reference TRBV19 and TRBJ1-1, reads DGGITQSPKYLFRKEGQNVTLSCEQNLNHDAMYWYRQDPGQGLRLIYYSQIVNDFQKGDIAEGYSVSREKKESFPLTVTSAQKNPTAFYLCASSQNTEAFFGQGTRLTVV.

The genes are TRBV11-2 and TRBJ1-1; weak D call: TRBD1 (6 bases). This CDR3 has 12 amino acids. CDR1 SGHAT and CDR2 FQNNGV come from the germline V gene. The ends were cut back, 10 bases at V and 13 bases at J, with 22 bases in the middle. CDR3 protein: CATIGGGIRGFF. CDR3 nucleotide sequence: TGTGCCACCATAGGGGGAGGCATCCGAGGTTTCTTT.

V and J are TRBV4-3 and TRBJ2-5; 8 bases agree with TRBD2. Germline assignment: CDR1 LGHNA and CDR2 YSLEER. The CDR3 has 16 residues. Trimming at V came to 0 bases and at J to 4 bases, leaving 7 bases not matched to a gene. CDR3 coding DNA: TGCGCCAGCAGCCAAGAAGCGGGAGTGGGGGTAGAGACCCAGTACTTC. Translated: CASSQEAGVGVETQYF.

The count of this clone is one. This sequence joins TRBV9 and TRBJ2-7; 10 positions match TRBD1. The CDR3 loop spans 14 amino acids. V shed 3 bases, J shed 6 bases, and the junction held 6 bases outside the gene matches. CDR1 is SGDLS and CDR2 is YYNGEE in the germline V gene. The CDR3 region is CASSESDRGLEQYF. Here the CDR3 DNA reads TGTGCCAGCAGCGAGAGCGACAGGGGGCTCGAGCAGTACTTC. Together with reference TRBV9 and TRBJ2-7, the CDR3 gives the full variable domain: DSGVTQTPKHLITATGQRVTLRCSPRSGDLSVYWYQQSLDQGLQFLIQYYNGEERAKGNILERFSAQQFPDLHSELNLSSLELGDSALYFCASSESDRGLEQYFGPGTRLTVT.